The rows below give T cell receptor beta chains drawn from one sample of a study of T cells after yellow fever vaccination. TCRdb analysed the 5' RACE reads with MiXCR anew, one entry per CDR3 protein. The data show 120,000 or so distinct CDR3 sequences, about 8.8% seen once. The sequencing used CD8+ T cells sorted from PBMCs, collected on the day of the yellow fever booster vaccination. The receptor set was obtained from a man between 18 and 29 years old who received the YFV17D yellow fever vaccine. The CDR3 runs from the conserved cysteine through the conserved F or W. Each record gives: V gene, J gene, CDR3 protein.

>TRBV18|TRBJ2-1
CASSSPRTSLYNEQFF
>TRBV6-6|TRBJ1-4
CAISDLFNEKLFF
>TRBV14|TRBJ2-5
CASSQEGALAKTQYF
>TRBV7-8|TRBJ2-1
CASSLRAGSSYNEQFF
>TRBV18|TRBJ2-4
CASSPGGGLAKNIQYF
>TRBV4-3|TRBJ1-4
CASSHRGGGNEKLFF
>TRBV6-2/TRBV6-3|TRBJ2-1
CASSYARHEQFF
>TRBV3-1|TRBJ2-1
CASSRAGTQFF
>TRBV20-1|TRBJ2-7
CSAREAGGLEQYF
>TRBV14|TRBJ2-3
CASSQDVNTDTQYF
>TRBV7-9|TRBJ2-5
CASSLTGGEKTQYF
>TRBV14|TRBJ2-1
CASSQEVWPEQFF
>TRBV27|TRBJ2-3
CASSLLVSPGTQYF
>TRBV10-3|TRBJ2-7
CAISESPGQGTYEQYF
>TRBV29-1|TRBJ1-5
CSVAQGAGQPQHF
>TRBV5-4|TRBJ2-3
CASSVGQGAGTDTQYF